These 24 T cell receptor beta chains share one sample of origin, sequenced in a study of T cells in Graves' hyperthyroidism and ophthalmopathy (dated by TCRdb to between 2019 and 2020). The method behind the library was multiplex PCR. The instrument was an Illumina HiSeq 2000. The TCR beta CDR3 regions were amplified from RNA transcripts. A first-round RT-PCR of the TCR CDR3 used the HTBI primer set with the Qiagen OneStep RT-PCR kit. TCRdb itself trimmed the public reads at Q25 with fastp, ran MiXCR and retained productive beta chains. When rows share a CDR3 protein, they turn into one entry using the most common DNA and genes. The sample table contains 450,000 to 650,000 distinct CDR3 sequences; only one count was recorded for 12% to 15% of them. 7% to 9% of the sample comes from the top ten. The source material was blood. The receptors shown here come from a woman between 18 and 30 years old with Graves' ophthalmopathy.

On this clonotype itself: Sequence at one end of the junction differs from germline and may be a read error. This chain connects TRBV2 to TRBJ1-4, with D perhaps TRBD1 (6 bases). The CDR3 totals 13 residues. Germline V gene lookup returns CDR1 SNHLY and CDR2 FYNNEI. Written as DNA, the CDR3 is TGTGCCGGCAAAGGGCAGGGACATGAAAAACTGCTTTTT. This codes for CAGKGQGHEKLLF.

This clonotype was seen at least ten times. The junction does not match germline at one end; this may be a read error. The J gene is TRBJ1-3, the V gene TRBV7-7, with TRBD1 matching 7 bases. This CDR3 spans 15 amino acids. The germline CDR1 and CDR2 sequences are SSHAT and FNYEAQ (reference sequence). The CDR3, as DNA: TGTGCTAGCAGCTTAGAGACAGGGCCTGGAAACACCATATATTTT. This encodes CASSLETGPGNTIYF.

This sequence joins TRBV20-1 and TRBJ2-7, with D possibly matching TRBD1 (7 bases). V gave up 5 bases and J gave up 5 bases, with 13 bases separating them. The CDR3 runs 12 residues. Per the germline V gene, CDR1 is DFQATT and CDR2 is SNEGSKA (reference sequence). CDR3 DNA sequence: TGCAGTGCTTTCCAGGGGGGAAACGAGCAGTACTTC. Residues: CSAFQGGNEQYF.

About this clonotype: This may arise from a read error, as a much more abundant clone is one base away. The gene calls are TRBV14 and TRBJ1-5; D might be TRBD1 (5 bases). The germline CDR1 and CDR2 sequences are SGHDN and FVKESK. The ends were cut back, 6 bases at V and 5 bases at J, with 17 bases in the middle. The CDR3 loop spans 15 amino acids. The CDR3: CASREPGSMDQPQHF. DNA of the CDR3: TGTGCCAGCAGGGAGCCAGGGAGTATGGATCAGCCCCAGCATTTT.

This clonotype appeared many times. The chain recombines TRBV20-1 with TRBJ1-1; D is perhaps TRBD1 (6 bases). V lost 1 base and J 4 bases, leaving 16 bases between the germline ends. CDR3 size: 15 residues. CDR1 and CDR2 (germline): DFQATT, SNEGSKA (reference sequence). The CDR3 region has the DNA TGCAGTGCTAGAGTTGGGGGCCCCCTAGGCACTGAAGCTTTCTTT. It translates to CSARVGGPLGTEAFF.

The sample holds a few counts of this clonotype. The chain has TRBV19 and TRBJ1-4, with D maybe TRBD1 (5 bases). The V end lost 5 bases, the J end lost 0 bases, and 13 bases lay between the germline ends. This CDR3 spans 16 amino acids. Germline V gene lookup returns CDR1 LNHDA and CDR2 SQIVND (reference sequence). CDR3: CASSSRGRATNEKLFF. CDR3 DNA: TGTGCCAGTAGTTCCCGGGGACGGGCAACTAATGAAAAACTGTTTTTT.

This chain links TRBV7-6 with TRBJ2-7; D is uncertain. CDR1 is SGHVS, CDR2 FNYEAQ, per germline. V was pared by 1 base and J by 3 bases, with 13 bases between. This CDR3 has 15 residues. CDR3 in amino acids: CASSLDRRKNYEQYF. The CDR3 region has the DNA TGTGCCAGCAGCTTAGATCGCAGGAAAAACTACGAGCAGTACTTC.

The chain's CDR3 is CASAAGATQYF. CDR3 sequence (DNA): TGTGCTAGCGCCGCTGGGGCGACCCAGTACTTC. V usage is TRBV7-7 and J usage is TRBJ2-5; either TRBD1 or TRBD2 may fit D (5 bases each). The CDR3 extends over 11 amino acids. The germline V gene encodes CDR1 SSHAT and CDR2 FNYEAQ (reference sequence).

This clonotype came up many times. The chain combines TRBV12-3 or TRBV12-4 with TRBJ2-2; a possible D gene is TRBD2 (6 bases). The CDR3 has 15 amino acids. V lost 1 base, J lost 1 base, and 7 bases lay in between. The CDR3 DNA sequence: TGTGCCAGCAGTTTAGGGGGAGGGAACACCGGGGAGCTGTTTTTT. Translation gives CASSLGGGNTGELFF.

V is TRBV27 and J is TRBJ1-2; TRBD1 might be the D (5 bases). Germline V gives CDR1 MNHEY, CDR2 SMNVEV (reference sequence). The CDR3 totals 15 residues. The ends were cut back, 4 bases at V and 0 bases at J, with 12 bases in the middle. As DNA, the CDR3 is TGTGCCAGCAGTTGGGGGAGGTCCCCTAACTATGGCTACACCTTC. Amino acids: CASSWGRSPNYGYTF.

This clonotype has only a few counts. The rearrangement uses TRBV19 and TRBJ2-5; D gene uncertain. V was trimmed by 1 base and J by 2 bases, leaving 8 bases between them. The CDR3 extends over 14 amino acids. Germline CDR1 reads LNHDA; CDR2 reads SQIVND (reference sequence). CDR3 coding DNA: TGTGCCAGTAGTATAGCTCCTGCACAAGAGACCCAGTACTTC. It encodes CASSIAPAQETQYF.

The chain joins TRBV19 to TRBJ1-1; D might be TRBD1 (5 bases). Germline V CDR1 and CDR2: LNHDA, SQIVND (reference sequence). Trimming left V 6 bases short and J 3 bases short, with 17 bases between. This CDR3 has 15 residues. CDR3 coding DNA: TGTGCCAGTAGCCTTGGCAGGGTAGCGGACACTGAAGCTTTCTTT. Protein: CASSLGRVADTEAFF.

This clonotype has ten or more counts. The genes are TRBV7-2 and TRBJ2-7; D is unresolved. The CDR3 spans 15 residues. Germline V lookup: CDR1 SGHTA, CDR2 FQGNSA. V was pared by 3 bases and J by 0 bases, with 12 bases between. This CDR3 is CASSFQDLGSYEQYF. Here the CDR3 DNA reads TGTGCCAGCAGCTTTCAGGATTTGGGCTCCTACGAGCAGTACTTC.

This clonotype was seen a few times. The rearrangement uses TRBV19 and TRBJ1-5, with D tentatively TRBD1 (6 bases). Per germline, CDR1 LNHDA and CDR2 SQIVND (reference sequence). The CDR3 loop spans 15 amino acids. V was shortened by 10 bases and J by 1 base, with 17 bases between the two germline ends. In nucleotides, the CDR3 is TGTGCCAATAGCCCCCAGGGGAGAAGCAATCAGCCCCAGCATTTT. Residues: CANSPQGRSNQPQHF.

The CDR3 DNA reads as TGTGCCAGCAGCCAAACCCGGCGGCCGGGACAGGGGGTCGACACTGAAGCTTTCTTT. This translates into CASSQTRRPGQGVDTEAFF. The chain carries TRBV7-8 and TRBJ1-1, with TRBD1 matching 11 bases. Unmatched junction bases numbered 17, after V lost 5 bases and J lost 3 bases. Germline V gives CDR1 SGHVS, CDR2 FQNEAQ. This CDR3 spans 19 amino acids.

This clonotype has more than one count but fewer than ten. The chain links TRBV11-2 to TRBJ1-2; D is ambiguous. The CDR3 loop spans 15 amino acids. Germline CDR1 is SGHAT and CDR2 is FQNNGV. The V and J ends lost 2 bases and 4 bases respectively, with 14 bases between them. CDR3 sequence (DNA): TGTGCCAGCAGCTTATCGTACAGAAGCCTCTATGGCTACACCTTC. As protein: CASSLSYRSLYGYTF.

This clonotype was seen repeatedly, ten times or more. This chain joins TRBV7-2 and TRBJ2-1, with D hard to call. Trimming cost V 1 base and J 14 bases, with 15 bases left between them. CDR1 SGHTA and CDR2 FQGNSA come from the germline V gene. This CDR3 spans 13 amino acids. CDR3: CASSLVDEKVKFF. The CDR3, as DNA: TGTGCCAGCAGCTTAGTGGATGAGAAGGTAAAGTTCTTC.

This clonotype appeared many times. V usage is TRBV27 and J usage is TRBJ1-2; D ambiguous. The CDR3 sequence is 14 residues long. V gave up 5 bases and J gave up 7 bases, with 17 bases separating them. Germline assignment: CDR1 MNHEY and CDR2 SMNVEV (reference sequence). CDR3 sequence reads: CASSPGRPYGGYTF. Here the CDR3 DNA reads TGTGCCAGCAGTCCCGGTAGGCCGTACGGTGGCTACACCTTC.

This clonotype was detected ten times or more. The rearrangement uses TRBV12-5 and TRBJ2-3; 10 bases match TRBD2. CDR1 LGHNT and CDR2 FRNRAP come from the germline V gene. V lost 7 bases and J lost 2; bases outside the gene matches: 6. The CDR3 sequence is 15 residues long. The CDR3 region has the DNA TGTGCTAGTGCCCGGACTAGCGGAATCACAGATACGCAGTATTTT. Translating gives CASARTSGITDTQYF.

The genes are TRBV12-5 and TRBJ2-3; D possibly corresponds to TRBD2 (6 bases). V was shortened by 7 bases and J by 3 bases, with 14 bases between the two germline ends. Germline V gene sequence: CDR1 LGHNT, CDR2 FRNRAP. CDR3 length equals 14 residues. The CDR3 here is CASVRDLHTDTQYF. In nucleotides, the CDR3 is TGTGCTAGTGTCCGGGACTTGCATACAGATACGCAGTATTTT.

The rearrangement links TRBV7-8 to TRBJ2-1; TRBD1 matches at 12 bases. This CDR3 comprises 14 residues. CDR1 is SGHVS, CDR2 FQNEAQ, per germline. The V and J ends lost 5 bases and 9 bases, in that order; junction bases with no gene match: 5. The CDR3 bases are TGTGCCAGCAGCAAAGGGACAGGGGGCAGTGAGCAGTTCTTC. It specifies CASSKGTGGSEQFF.

This clonotype is a singleton in its sample. The J gene is TRBJ2-7, the V gene TRBV6-2 or TRBV6-3; no clear D. Germline CDR1 reads MNHEY; CDR2 reads SVGEGT. Deletions cut 6 bases from V and 2 bases from J, with 17 bases between. This CDR3 comprises 15 residues. In DNA, the CDR3 is TGTGCCAGCAGCCCCCTAAAGGACGGAGCCTACGAGCAGTACTTC. Amino acid sequence: CASSPLKDGAYEQYF.

The rearrangement links TRBV20-1 to TRBJ2-7, with 9 bases matching TRBD2. The CDR3 is 18 residues long. Germline V gives CDR1 DFQATT, CDR2 SNEGSKA (reference sequence). V lost 3 bases, J lost 7 bases, and 22 bases stayed unmatched. CDR3 in DNA: TGCAGTGCTAGCGATTATAGCCCTGGGGTAGCGGGAGTGAGTGAGCAGTACTTC. Protein sequence: CSASDYSPGVAGVSEQYF.

The V and J genes are TRBV4-1 and TRBJ1-4; a weak D match, TRBD1 (5 bases). Trimming shortened V by 5 bases and J by 0 bases, and 7 bases separated the two germline ends. Germline CDR1 reads MGHRA; CDR2 reads YSYEKL. The CDR3 loop spans 14 amino acids. CDR3 region: CASSGTSTNEKLFF. CDR3 sequence (DNA): TGCGCCAGCAGCGGGACTTCAACTAATGAAAAACTGTTTTTT.